The rows below give T cell receptor beta chains drawn from one sample of a study of blood T cell repertoires in COVID-19. Clones were read by immunoSEQ multiplex PCR, and TCRdb kept only the in-frame ones, dropping some. This sample has around 91,000 clones; 79% occur once, and the top ten carry 18%. Sequencing used peripheral blood. These receptors all stem from a woman older than 75 with active or convalescent COVID-19. Each CDR3 is given with its conserved first and last residue. Each record gives: V gene, J gene, clone size, D gene, CDR3 protein, CDR3 DNA. D genes are given only for firm matches. Size values are once, few and many counts, or a class for expanded clones, and some rows have none.

>TRBV5-1|TRBJ2-3|-|-
CASSLESVKPTQYF
TGCGCCAGCAGCTTGGAGAGCGTGAAACCTACGCAGTATTTT
>TRBV6-5|TRBJ2-7|few|TRBD2
CASSEGGADEYEQYF
TGTGCCAGCAGCGAGGGAGGGGCGGATGAGTACGAGCAGTACTTC
>TRBV30|TRBJ1-2|-|-
CAWRPRGGDGYTF
TGTGCCTGGAGACCACGAGGAGGGGATGGCTACACCTTC
>TRBV6-5|TRBJ2-1|-|-
CASRQADSEQFF
TGTGCCAGCAGGCAAGCGGACAGTGAGCAGTTCTTC
>TRBV7-3|TRBJ2-7|few|TRBD1
CASSPLAGQGYEQYF
TGTGCCAGCAGCCCATTAGCGGGACAGGGGTACGAGCAGTACTTC
>TRBV28|TRBJ2-1|-|TRBD1
CASSLTGRGEQFF
TGTGCCAGCAGTTTGACAGGGCGAGGGGAGCAGTTCTTC
>TRBV28|TRBJ2-3|few|TRBD1
CASSSDRGRRDYTQYF
TGTGCCAGCAGCTCCGACAGGGGGCGTCGGGATTATACGCAGTATTTT
>TRBV28|TRBJ1-1|-|TRBD1
CAGGGQGNTEAFF
TGTGCCGGAGGGGGACAGGGGAACACTGAAGCTTTCTTT
>TRBV5-1|TRBJ2-7|-|-
CASSLGLGWEQYF
TGTGCCAGCAGCTTGGGTCTCGGTTGGGAGCAGTACTTC
>TRBV19|TRBJ1-1|few|-
CASDTNTEAFF
TGTGCCAGCGACACGAACACTGAAGCTTTCTTT
>TRBV18|TRBJ2-3|-|TRBD2
CASSQVVSGGADTQYF
TGTGCCAGCTCACAAGTAGTGTCGGGAGGGGCAGATACGCAGTATTTT
>TRBV6-5|TRBJ1-4|-|TRBD1
CASKPRGDRDEKLFF
TGTGCCAGCAAACCAAGGGGGGACAGGGATGAAAAACTGTTTTTT
>TRBV19|TRBJ1-5|-|-
CASSKGQGSHSNQPQHF
TGTGCCAGTAGTAAAGGGCAGGGGAGTCATAGCAATCAGCCCCAGCATTTT
>TRBV28|TRBJ2-3|-|-
CASRRDLGDTQYF
TGTGCCAGCAGACGGGATTTAGGAGATACGCAGTATTTT
>TRBV2|TRBJ1-5|-|-
CASNGRAGQPQHF
TGTGCCAGCAATGGCAGGGCAGGACAGCCCCAGCATTTT
>TRBV5-1|TRBJ2-7|-|TRBD1
CASSGIGTGEHEQYF
TGCGCCAGCAGCGGGATCGGAACAGGGGAGCACGAGCAGTACTTC
>TRBV29-1|TRBJ2-3|-|-
CSVASGSTDTQYF
TGCAGCGTTGCCAGCGGGAGCACAGATACGCAGTATTTT
>TRBV19|TRBJ2-7|-|-
CASSIEGGNYEQYF
TGTGCCAGTAGTATAGAAGGCGGCAACTACGAGCAGTACTTC
>TRBV4-1|TRBJ2-1|-|-
CASSQEGFTAGTYNEQFF
TGCGCCAGCAGCCAAGAGGGGTTCACAGCGGGCACCTACAATGAGCAGTTCTTC
>TRBV5-1|TRBJ1-2|-|-
CATRSGVDYGYTF
TGCGCCACCCGGTCGGGGGTGGACTATGGCTACACCTTC
>TRBV6-6|TRBJ2-7|-|-
CASSYSSGVYEQYF
TGTGCCAGCAGTTACTCGTCAGGGGTCTACGAGCAGTACTTC
>TRBV18|TRBJ1-4|-|-
CASSPAQGGLNEKLFF
TGTGCCAGCTCACCAGCCCAGGGAGGGCTTAATGAAAAACTGTTTTTT
>TRBV11-3|TRBJ2-1|many|TRBD2
CASSSGLYNEQFF
TGTGCCAGCAGCTCGGGACTATACAATGAGCAGTTCTTC
>TRBV27|TRBJ2-3|-|TRBD2
CASSSLLAGVTHTQYF
TGTGCCAGCAGTTCCCTACTAGCGGGAGTGACCCATACGCAGTATTTT
>TRBV5-1|TRBJ2-3|few|TRBD2
CASSRTGTSGSFRTDTQYF
TGTGCCAGCAGCCGTACCGGGACTAGCGGGAGTTTTCGCACAGATACGCAGTATTTT
>TRBV4-1|TRBJ1-2|once|TRBD1
CASSLQGGGYTF
TGCGCCAGCAGCCTACAGGGGGGCGGCTACACCTTC
>TRBV7-9|TRBJ1-5|-|TRBD1
CASSQGQEGQPQHF
TGTGCCAGCAGCCAGGGACAGGAGGGACAGCCCCAGCATTTT
>TRBV4-2|TRBJ2-3|-|-
CASSQDLRVTDTQYF
TGTGCCAGCAGCCAAGACTTGAGGGTCACAGATACGCAGTATTTT
>TRBV24-1|TRBJ2-5|once|-
CATSDGSWRTSMFRVAQYF
TGTGCCACCAGTGATGGTTCTTGGAGGACCTCTATGTTTCGTGTGGCTCAGTACTTC
>TRBV10-2|TRBJ1-6|few|-
CARVPTGNSPLHF
TGCGCCAGAGTCCCCACAGGGAATTCACCCCTCCACTTT
>TRBV7-8|TRBJ2-5|-|TRBD2
CASSPLGSGSLETQYF
TGTGCCAGCAGCCCCTTGGGTAGCGGGAGTCTAGAGACCCAGTACTTC
>TRBV5-4|TRBJ2-7|-|TRBD2
CASSPHRASGRGEQYF
TGTGCCAGCAGCCCGCACAGGGCTAGCGGGCGGGGGGAGCAGTACTTC
>TRBV28|TRBJ1-6|once|TRBD1
CASSPPTGDNSPLHF
TGTGCCAGCAGCCCTCCCACAGGGGATAATTCACCCCTCCACTTT
>TRBV7-8|TRBJ2-1|few|-
CASSLGRTGYNEQFF
TGTGCCAGCAGCTTAGGTCGAACGGGCTACAATGAGCAGTTCTTC
>TRBV7-8|TRBJ2-2|few|-
CASSLEGDTGELFF
TGTGCCAGCAGCTTAGAGGGGGACACCGGGGAGCTGTTTTTT
>TRBV5-4|TRBJ2-1|-|-
CASSSFSGSSYNEQFF
TGTGCCAGCAGCTCCTTTAGCGGAAGCTCCTACAATGAGCAGTTCTTC
>TRBV2|TRBJ1-2|once|-
CASSDTGNYGYTF
TGTGCCAGCAGTGATACAGGGAACTATGGCTACACCTTC
>TRBV11-2|TRBJ2-1|-|-
CASSLGGLLEQFF
TGTGCCAGCAGCTTAGGCGGGCTCCTCGAGCAGTTCTTC
>TRBV2|TRBJ2-7|-|TRBD2
CASSEREGFYEQYF
TGTGCCAGCAGTGAACGGGAGGGCTTCTACGAGCAGTACTTC
>TRBV21-1|TRBJ2-7|few|-
CASSKGGGRDRLSYEQYF
TGTGCCAGCAGCAAAGGCGGAGGACGGGACAGACTCTCCTACGAGCAGTACTTC
>TRBV6-5|TRBJ1-1|-|-
CASRVQVNTEAFF
TGTGCCAGCAGAGTTCAGGTGAACACTGAAGCTTTCTTT
>TRBV6-5|TRBJ1-5|-|-
CAISDSQSNQPQHF
TGTGCCATTTCAGACAGCCAAAGCAATCAGCCCCAGCATTTT
>TRBV5-1|TRBJ2-1|once|TRBD2
CASSLVVAGGHNEQFF
TGCGCCAGCAGCTTGGTTGTAGCGGGAGGGCACAATGAGCAGTTCTTC
>TRBV19|TRBJ1-5|-|-
CASSSSNPNQPQHF
TGTGCCAGTAGTTCTTCTAACCCCAATCAGCCCCAGCATTTT
>TRBV2|TRBJ2-3|-|TRBD2
CASRLGLAGDTDTQYF
TGTGCCAGCAGGCTAGGACTAGCGGGAGACACAGATACGCAGTATTTT
>TRBV19|TRBJ2-3|-|TRBD2
CASSPRTSEMGDTQYF
TGTGCCAGTAGTCCTAGGACTAGCGAGATGGGAGATACGCAGTATTTT
>TRBV19|TRBJ1-1|-|-
CASRNQGTHEAFF
TGTGCCAGTAGGAATCAGGGAACCCATGAAGCTTTCTTT
>TRBV2|TRBJ2-1|-|TRBD2
CASRAGTSGYNEQFF
TGTGCCAGCAGAGCCGGGACTAGCGGCTACAATGAGCAGTTCTTC